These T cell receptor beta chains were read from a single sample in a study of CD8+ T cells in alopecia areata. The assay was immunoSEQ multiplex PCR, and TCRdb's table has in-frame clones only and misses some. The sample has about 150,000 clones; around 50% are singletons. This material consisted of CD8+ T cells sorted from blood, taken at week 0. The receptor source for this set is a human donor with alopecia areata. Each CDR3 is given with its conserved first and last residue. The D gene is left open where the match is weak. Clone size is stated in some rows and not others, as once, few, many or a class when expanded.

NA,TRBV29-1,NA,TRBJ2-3,CSVEGGQTDPKSTDTQYF,TGCAGCGTTGAAGGAGGGCAGACCGACCCCAAGAGCACAGATACGCAGTATTTT
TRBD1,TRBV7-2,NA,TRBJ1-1,CASSAGQYTEAFF,TGTGCCAGCAGCGCGGGACAGTACACTGAAGCTTTCTTT
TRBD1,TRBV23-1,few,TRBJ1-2,CASSQRQGEPNYGYTF,TGCGCCAGCAGTCAACGACAGGGCGAGCCTAACTATGGCTACACCTTC
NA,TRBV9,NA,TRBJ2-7,CASSPAPGEQYF,TGTGCCAGCAGTCCCGCCCCGGGCGAGCAGTACTTC
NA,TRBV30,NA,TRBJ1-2,CAWSVTGLDGYTF,TGTGCCTGGAGTGTAACAGGGCTGGACGGCTACACCTTC
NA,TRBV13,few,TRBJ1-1,CASSLGGLGTEAFF,TGTGCCAGCAGCTTAGGGGGGCTGGGCACTGAAGCTTTCTTT
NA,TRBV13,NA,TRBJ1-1,CASSLGSLWNTEAFF,TGTGCCAGCAGCTTAGGAAGTCTCTGGAACACTGAAGCTTTCTTT
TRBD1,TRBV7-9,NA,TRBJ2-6,CASSGGQPTSRAGANVLTF,TGTGCCAGCAGCGGGGGACAGCCCACCTCTAGAGCTGGGGCCAACGTCCTGACTTTC
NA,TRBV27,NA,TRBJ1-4,CASSLWDIGGEKLFF,TGTGCCAGCAGTCTTTGGGACATAGGGGGTGAAAAACTGTTTTTT
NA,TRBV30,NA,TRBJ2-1,CASWWGTNEQFF,TGTGCCTCCTGGTGGGGAACGAATGAGCAGTTCTTC
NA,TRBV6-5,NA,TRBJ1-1,CASSYTANTEAFF,TGTGCCAGCAGTTACACCGCGAACACTGAAGCTTTCTTT
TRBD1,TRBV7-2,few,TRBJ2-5,CASSLATGRETQYF,TGTGCCAGCAGCTTAGCGACAGGGCGGGAGACCCAGTACTTC
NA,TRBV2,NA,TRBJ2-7,CASSEARIISSYEQYF,TGTGCCAGCAGTGAAGCACGGATAATCAGCTCCTACGAGCAGTACTTC
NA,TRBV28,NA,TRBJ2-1,CASSFGLDEQFF,TGTGCCAGCAGTTTTGGGCTCGATGAGCAGTTCTTC
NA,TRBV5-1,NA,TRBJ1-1,CASSSGILNTEAFF,TGCGCCAGCAGCTCAGGAATTTTAAACACTGAAGCTTTCTTT
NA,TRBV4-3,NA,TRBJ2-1,CASSLRGATNEQFF,TGCGCCAGCAGCCTCAGGGGAGCCACCAATGAGCAGTTCTTC
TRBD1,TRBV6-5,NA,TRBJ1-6,CASSYGTGGSPLHF,TGTGCCAGCAGTTACGGGACAGGGGGATCACCCCTCCACTTT
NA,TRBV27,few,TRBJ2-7,CASSLSPTLEQYF,TGTGCCAGCAGTTTATCCCCTACCCTCGAGCAGTACTTC
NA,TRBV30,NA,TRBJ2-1,CAWSAGTRGLNEQFF,TGTGCCTGGAGTGCCGGGACAAGAGGACTAAATGAGCAGTTCTTC
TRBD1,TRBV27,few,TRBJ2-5,CASSSPGQGRTQYF,TGTGCCAGCAGTTCACCGGGACAGGGAAGGACCCAGTACTTC
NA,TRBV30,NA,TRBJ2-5,CAWTSKGEQYF,TGTGCCTGGACGTCCAAGGGAGAGCAGTACTTC
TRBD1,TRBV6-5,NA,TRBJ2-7,CASSYIGTGSYEQYF,TGTGCCAGCAGTTACATAGGGACAGGCTCCTACGAGCAGTACTTC
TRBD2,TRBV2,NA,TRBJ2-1,CASSEWASGGTNEQFF,TGTGCCAGCAGTGAATGGGCTAGCGGGGGGACCAATGAGCAGTTCTTC
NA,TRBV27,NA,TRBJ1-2,CASSMRASPNYGYTF,TGTGCCAGCAGTATGAGGGCCAGTCCTAACTATGGCTACACCTTC
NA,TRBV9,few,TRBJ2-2,CASSAFSGAGELFF,TGTGCCAGCAGCGCCTTTTCTGGGGCCGGGGAGCTGTTTTTT
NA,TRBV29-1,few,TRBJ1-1,CSATALNTEAFF,TGCAGCGCAACAGCGCTGAACACTGAAGCTTTCTTT
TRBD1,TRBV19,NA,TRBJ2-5,CASIGQDLTQYF,TGTGCCAGTATCGGACAGGACCTTACCCAGTACTTC
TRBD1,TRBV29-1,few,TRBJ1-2,CSVHGTETNYGYTF,TGCAGCGTCCATGGGACAGAGACTAACTATGGCTACACCTTC
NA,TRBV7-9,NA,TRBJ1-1,CASSWTDTEAFF,TGTGCCAGCAGCTGGACAGACACTGAAGCTTTCTTT
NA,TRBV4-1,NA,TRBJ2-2,CASSLSGELFF,TGCGCCAGCAGCCTCAGTGGGGAGCTGTTTTTT
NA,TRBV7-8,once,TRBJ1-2,CASTLVSSNYGYTF,TGTGCCAGCACCCTAGTGTCATCTAACTATGGCTACACCTTC
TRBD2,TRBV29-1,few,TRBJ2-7,CSVDGLAGGRNSYEQYF,TGCAGCGTTGACGGGCTAGCGGGGGGGCGGAACTCCTACGAGCAGTACTTC
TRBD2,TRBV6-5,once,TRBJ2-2,CATSEGSGGVGELFF,TGTGCCACCTCGGAGGGTAGCGGGGGAGTCGGGGAGCTGTTTTTT
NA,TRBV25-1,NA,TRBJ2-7,CASSESRVGEQYF,TGTGCCAGCAGTGAATCCAGGGTCGGCGAGCAGTACTTC
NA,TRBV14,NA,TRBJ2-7,CASSLTKFLEQYF,TGTGCCAGCAGCCTTACCAAGTTTCTCGAGCAGTACTTC
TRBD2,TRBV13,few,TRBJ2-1,CASSPAGDPYNEQFF,TGTGCCAGCAGCCCCGCGGGGGACCCCTACAATGAGCAGTTCTTC
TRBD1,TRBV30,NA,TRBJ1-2,CAWSPGTGTYGYTF,TGTGCCTGGAGTCCGGGGACAGGGACCTATGGCTACACCTTC
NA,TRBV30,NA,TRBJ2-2,CAWSARGETGELFF,TGTGCCTGGAGTGCCCGAGGGGAAACCGGGGAGCTGTTTTTT
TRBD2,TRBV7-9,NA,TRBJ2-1,CASSTAVLAGVEQFF,TGTGCCAGCAGCACAGCGGTACTAGCGGGTGTTGAGCAGTTCTTC
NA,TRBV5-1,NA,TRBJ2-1,CASSDTYEQFF,TGCGCCAGCAGCGACACGTATGAGCAGTTCTTC
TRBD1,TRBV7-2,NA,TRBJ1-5,CASSLAQGAINQPQHF,TGTGCCAGCAGCTTAGCGCAGGGGGCAATCAATCAGCCCCAGCATTTT